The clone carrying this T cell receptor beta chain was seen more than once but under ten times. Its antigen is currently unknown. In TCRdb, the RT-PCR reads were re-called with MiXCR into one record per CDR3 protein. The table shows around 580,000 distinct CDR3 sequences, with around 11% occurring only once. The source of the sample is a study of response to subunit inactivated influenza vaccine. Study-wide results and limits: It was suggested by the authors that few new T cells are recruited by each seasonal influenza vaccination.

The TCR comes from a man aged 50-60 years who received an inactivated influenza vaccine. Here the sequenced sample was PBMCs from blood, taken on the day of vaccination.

CDR3 DNA: TGTGCCAGCAGCCCCTCGGGTTATCGGGAGTTCCAAGAGACCCAGTACTTC. It specifies CASSPSGYREFQETQYF. V and J are TRBV3-1 and TRBJ2-5, with D possibly being TRBD2 (6 bases). The V end was cut by 4 bases, the J end by 1 base, with 19 bases between. Germline CDR1 and CDR2: LGHDT and YNNKEL (reference sequence). The CDR3 is made up of 17 amino acids.